Listed here are 12 T cell receptor beta chains from one sample, sequenced in a study of identical twins. One entry per CDR3 protein, called by TCRdb with MiXCR from the 5' RACE reads. The table records around 1.7 million distinct CDR3 sequences, 32% of them present only once. Sample: cord blood. The receptors were gathered from a newborn girl in good health.

V and J are TRBV27 and TRBJ1-4; 7 bases line up with TRBD1. V shed 5 bases and J 8 bases; nucleotides not matched to a gene: 11. Germline-derived CDR1 and CDR2 are MNHEY and SMNVEV (reference sequence). CDR3 length: 15 residues. The CDR3 DNA follows: TGTGCCAGCAGTGAAACAGGGGTGGGTAGCGAAAAACTGTTTTTT. This codes for CASSETGVGSEKLFF.

The J gene is TRBJ2-1, the V gene TRBV3-1; 7 bases are shared with TRBD1. The CDR3 contains 14 residues. Per the germline V gene, CDR1 is LGHDT and CDR2 is YNNKEL (reference sequence). J gave up 4 bases and V 2 bases, and 2 bases lay outside the gene matches. The CDR3 reads CASSQQGEYNEQFF. CDR3 DNA sequence: TGTGCCAGCAGCCAACAGGGGGAATACAATGAGCAGTTCTTC.

This clonotype was observed a few times. The chain recombines TRBV27 with TRBJ1-2, with D possibly being TRBD1 (6 bases). Trimming pared 6 bases from V and 4 bases from J, leaving 12 bases between. This CDR3 contains 13 residues. The germline gives CDR1 MNHEY, CDR2 SMNVEV (reference sequence). The DNA for the CDR3 is TGTGCCAGCAGGGTGACAGGAGGCTATGGCTACACCTTC. Encoded protein: CASRVTGGYGYTF.

This clonotype has more than one count but fewer than ten. The chain is built from TRBV5-1 and TRBJ2-7, with 8 positions matching TRBD2. The CDR3 covers 16 residues. The junction had 5 bases not matched to a gene; V was cut back by 0 bases and J by 0 bases. CDR1 and CDR2 from the germline V gene are SGHRS and YFSETQ. The CDR3, as DNA: TGCGCCAGCAGCTTGGACCTAGCGGGCCACTCCTACGAGCAGTACTTC. Translated, it gives CASSLDLAGHSYEQYF. Drawing the rest from reference TRBV5-1 and TRBJ2-7, the complete variable domain is KAGVTQTPRYLIKTRGQQVTLSCSPISGHRSVSWYQQTPGQGLQFLFEYFSETQRNKGNFPGRFSGRQFSNSRSEMNVSTLELGDSALYLCASSLDLAGHSYEQYFGPGTRLTVT.

This clonotype occurred many times. The genes are TRBV29-1 and TRBJ2-3; TRBD2 matches 9 bases. The CDR3 is 12 residues long. In germline, CDR1 is SQVTM, CDR2 ANQGSEA. The V segment lost 4 bases and the J segment 9 bases; nucleotides outside the gene matches: 5. CDR3 in DNA: TGCAGCGTTGTGGTAGCGGGAGACACGCAGTATTTT. Its protein product is CSVVVAGDTQYF.

The rearrangement joins TRBV20-1 to TRBJ2-6; D remains ambiguous. Per the germline V gene, CDR1 is DFQATT and CDR2 is SNEGSKA (reference sequence). V was shortened by 5 bases and J by 0 bases, with 11 bases between the two germline ends. CDR3 length: 15 amino acids. CDR3 sequence: CSAPDPGSGANVLTF. As DNA, the CDR3 is TGCAGTGCTCCAGACCCAGGCTCTGGGGCCAACGTCCTGACTTTC.

The chain couples TRBV3-1 to TRBJ1-2, with 7 bases identical to TRBD1. Germline CDR1 LGHDT, CDR2 YNNKEL (reference sequence). V dropped 0 bases and J dropped 2; count of bases not matched to a gene: 6. The CDR3 loop spans 16 amino acids. The CDR3: CASSQDRTGLNYGYTF. CDR3 sequence (DNA): TGTGCCAGCAGCCAAGACCGGACAGGTTTAAACTATGGCTACACCTTC.

This clonotype came up a few times. For the CDR3, the DNA is TGCAGTGCTAGGGGGGCGCTAGTCCACTCCTACAATGAGCAGTTCTTC. It encodes CSARGALVHSYNEQFF. V gene TRBV20-1 combines with J gene TRBJ2-1, with D possibly matching TRBD1 (6 bases). This CDR3 has 16 amino acids. V was trimmed by 3 bases and J by 0 bases, leaving 15 bases between them. Germline-derived CDR1 and CDR2 are DFQATT and SNEGSKA (reference sequence).

This chain joins TRBV6-6 and TRBJ2-5; 9 nucleotides align to TRBD2. The tail of the sequence fits TRBJ2-7 better, so the J call may be wrong. The CDR3 covers 14 residues. Germline values: CDR1 MNHNY, CDR2 SVGAGI (reference sequence). CDR3 nucleotide sequence: TGTGCCAGCAGGACCGGGACTAGCATGGGCGAGCAGTACTTC. It specifies CASRTGTSMGEQYF.

The J gene is TRBJ1-1, the V gene TRBV18; the D gene is possibly TRBD1 (5 bases). CDR3 length: 15 residues. CDR1 and CDR2 from the germline V gene are KGHSH and LQKENI. V was clipped by 5 bases and J by 5 bases, with 18 bases between them. CDR3 sequence: CASSYGLAGDTEAFF. In DNA, the CDR3 is TGTGCCAGCTCATACGGACTTGCGGGGGATACTGAAGCTTTCTTT.

This clonotype was counted a few times. V and J are TRBV4-1 and TRBJ2-3; 8 nucleotides align to TRBD1. The CDR3 spans 17 residues. V was clipped by 1 base and J by 5 bases; unmatched bases: 11. Germline V CDR1 and CDR2: MGHRA, YSYEKL. CDR3 sequence reads: CASSQVIFRGRVDTQYF. The CDR3 coding sequence is TGCGCCAGCAGCCAAGTGATCTTCAGGGGGCGCGTAGATACGCAGTATTTT.

This clonotype appeared many times. This chain connects TRBV27 to TRBJ2-3; TRBD1 might be the D (5 bases). CDR3 length: 15 amino acids. Germline V gene sequence: CDR1 MNHEY, CDR2 SMNVEV (reference sequence). Trimming cost V 0 bases and J 1 base, with 8 bases left between them. The CDR3 protein is CASSLSGVGTDTQYF. CDR3 coding DNA: TGTGCCAGCAGTTTATCAGGGGTGGGCACAGATACGCAGTATTTT.